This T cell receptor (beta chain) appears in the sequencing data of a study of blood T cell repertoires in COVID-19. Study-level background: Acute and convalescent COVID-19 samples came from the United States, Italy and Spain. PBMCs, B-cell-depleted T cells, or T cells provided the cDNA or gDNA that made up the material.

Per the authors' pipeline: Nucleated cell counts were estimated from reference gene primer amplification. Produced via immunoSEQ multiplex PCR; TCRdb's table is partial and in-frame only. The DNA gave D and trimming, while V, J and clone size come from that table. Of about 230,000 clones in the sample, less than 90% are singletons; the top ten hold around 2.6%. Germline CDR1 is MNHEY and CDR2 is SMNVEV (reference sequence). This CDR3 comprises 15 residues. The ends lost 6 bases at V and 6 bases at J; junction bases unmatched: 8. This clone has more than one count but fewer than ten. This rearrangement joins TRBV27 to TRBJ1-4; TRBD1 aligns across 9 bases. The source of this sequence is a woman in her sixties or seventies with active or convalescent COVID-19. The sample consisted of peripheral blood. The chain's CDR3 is CASSNPDRGDEKLFF. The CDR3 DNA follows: TGTGCCAGCAGCAACCCTGACAGGGGGGATGAAAAACTGTTTTTT.